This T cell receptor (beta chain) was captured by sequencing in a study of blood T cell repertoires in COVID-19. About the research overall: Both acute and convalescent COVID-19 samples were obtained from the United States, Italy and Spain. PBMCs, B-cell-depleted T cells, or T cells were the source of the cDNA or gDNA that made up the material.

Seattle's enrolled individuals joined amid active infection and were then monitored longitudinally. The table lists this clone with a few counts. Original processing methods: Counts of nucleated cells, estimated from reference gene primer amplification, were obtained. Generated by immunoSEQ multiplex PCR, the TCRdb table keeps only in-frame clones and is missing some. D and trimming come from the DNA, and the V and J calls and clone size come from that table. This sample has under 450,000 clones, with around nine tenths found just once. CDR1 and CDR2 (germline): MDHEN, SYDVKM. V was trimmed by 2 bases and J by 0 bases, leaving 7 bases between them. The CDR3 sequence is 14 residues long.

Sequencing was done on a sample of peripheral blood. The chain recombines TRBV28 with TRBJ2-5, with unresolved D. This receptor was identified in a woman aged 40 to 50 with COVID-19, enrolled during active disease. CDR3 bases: TGTGCCAGCAGTTTAGGGCAGAACCAAGAGACCCAGTACTTC. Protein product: CASSLGQNQETQYF.